This T cell receptor beta chain was identified during a study of cytomegalovirus exposure and HLA in healthy donors. Clones were read by immunoSEQ multiplex PCR, and TCRdb kept only the in-frame ones, dropping some. The sample holds over 200,000 clones; 90% are singletons and the top ten take 2.5% to 3.5%. J lost 8 bases, V lost 0 bases, and 16 bases had no gene match. Germline V lookup: CDR1 SQVTM, CDR2 ANQGSEA. CDR3 length: 17 amino acids. Sequenced material: PBMCs. The sequence came from a woman younger than 45 in good health and CMV-seronegative. The chain is built from TRBV29-1 and TRBJ2-1; 7 bases map to TRBD2. CDR3 coding DNA: TGCAGCGTTGAAGATTTTTCCTTAGCCCGGGGGAGGGATGAGCAGTTCTTC. Its protein product is CSVEDFSLARGRDEQFF.